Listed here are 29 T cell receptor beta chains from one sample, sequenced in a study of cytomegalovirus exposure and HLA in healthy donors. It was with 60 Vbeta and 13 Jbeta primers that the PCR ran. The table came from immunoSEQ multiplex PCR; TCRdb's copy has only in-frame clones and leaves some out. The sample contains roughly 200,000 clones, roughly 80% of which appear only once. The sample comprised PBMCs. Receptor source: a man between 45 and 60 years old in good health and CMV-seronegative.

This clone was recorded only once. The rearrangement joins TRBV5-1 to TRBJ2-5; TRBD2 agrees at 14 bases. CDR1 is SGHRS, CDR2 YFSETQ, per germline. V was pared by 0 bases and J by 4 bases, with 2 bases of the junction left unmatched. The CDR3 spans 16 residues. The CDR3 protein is CASSLGLAGGGETQYF. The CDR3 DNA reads TGCGCCAGCAGCTTGGGACTAGCGGGAGGGGGAGAGACCCAGTACTTC.

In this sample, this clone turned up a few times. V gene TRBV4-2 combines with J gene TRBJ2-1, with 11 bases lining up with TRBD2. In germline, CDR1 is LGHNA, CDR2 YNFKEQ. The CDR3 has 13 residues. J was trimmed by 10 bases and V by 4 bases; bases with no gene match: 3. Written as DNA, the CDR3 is TGTGCCAGCAGCCCCCGACTAGCGGGGGAGCAGTTCTTC. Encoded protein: CASSPRLAGEQFF.

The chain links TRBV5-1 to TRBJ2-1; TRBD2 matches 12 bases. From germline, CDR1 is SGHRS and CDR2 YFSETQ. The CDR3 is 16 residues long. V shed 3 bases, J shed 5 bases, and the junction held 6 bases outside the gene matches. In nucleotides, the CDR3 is TGCGCCAGCAGCTCGCCGGGACTAGCGGGCAACAATGAGCAGTTCTTC. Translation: CASSSPGLAGNNEQFF.

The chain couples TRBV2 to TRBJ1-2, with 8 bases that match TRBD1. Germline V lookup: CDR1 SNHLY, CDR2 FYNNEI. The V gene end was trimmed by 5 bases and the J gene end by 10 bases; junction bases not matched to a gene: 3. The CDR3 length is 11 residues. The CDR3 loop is CASSRQGPYTF. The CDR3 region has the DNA TGTGCCAGCAGTCGACAGGGGCCCTACACCTTC. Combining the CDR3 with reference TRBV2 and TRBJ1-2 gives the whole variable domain EPEVTQTPSHQVTQMGQEVILRCVPISNHLYFYWYRQILGQKVEFLVSFYNNEISEKSEIFDDQFSVERPDGSNFTLKIRSTKLEDSAMYFCASSRQGPYTFGSGTRLTVV.

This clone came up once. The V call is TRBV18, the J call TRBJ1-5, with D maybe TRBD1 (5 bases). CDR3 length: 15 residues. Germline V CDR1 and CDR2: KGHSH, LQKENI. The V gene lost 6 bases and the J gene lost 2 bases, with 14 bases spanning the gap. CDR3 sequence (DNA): TGTGCCAGCTCCCAGACGGGGGGTGGCAATCAGCCCCAGCATTTT. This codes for CASSQTGGGNQPQHF. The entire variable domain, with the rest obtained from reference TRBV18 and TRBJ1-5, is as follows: NAGVMQNPRHLVRRRGQEARLRCSPMKGHSHVYWYRQLPEEGLKFMVYLQKENIIDESGMPKERFSAEFPKEGPSILRIQQVVRGDSAAYFCASSQTGGGNQPQHFGDGTRLSIL.

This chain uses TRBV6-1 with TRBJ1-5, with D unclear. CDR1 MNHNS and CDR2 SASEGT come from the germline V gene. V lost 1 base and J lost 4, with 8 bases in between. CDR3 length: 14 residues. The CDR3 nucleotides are TGTGCCAGCAGTGAAGGGCGGGGTAATCAGCCCCAGCATTTT. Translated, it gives CASSEGRGNQPQHF.

Here the CDR3 DNA reads TGTGCCAGCAGCTCACCGGGACAGGAGAGCTCTGGAAACACCATATATTTT. The encoded protein is CASSSPGQESSGNTIYF. The chain is built from TRBV7-8 and TRBJ1-3; 8 bases are shared with TRBD1. V trimming: 4 bases; J trimming: 0 bases; junction bases outside the gene matches: 8. The germline V gene has CDR1 SGHVS and CDR2 FQNEAQ. This CDR3 has 17 amino acids.

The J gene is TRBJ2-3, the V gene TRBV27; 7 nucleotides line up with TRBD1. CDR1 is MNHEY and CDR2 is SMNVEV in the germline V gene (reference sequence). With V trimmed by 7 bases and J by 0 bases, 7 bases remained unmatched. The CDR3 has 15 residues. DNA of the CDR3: TGTGCCAGCAAGAGGGACAGCCGTAGCACAGATACGCAGTATTTT. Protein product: CASKRDSRSTDTQYF.

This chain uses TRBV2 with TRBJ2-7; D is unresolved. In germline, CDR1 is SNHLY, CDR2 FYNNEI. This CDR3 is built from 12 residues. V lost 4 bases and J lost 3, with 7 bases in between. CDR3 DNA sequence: TGTGCCAGCAGTGGAGGCGGCTACGAGCAGTACTTC. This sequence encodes CASSGGGYEQYF.

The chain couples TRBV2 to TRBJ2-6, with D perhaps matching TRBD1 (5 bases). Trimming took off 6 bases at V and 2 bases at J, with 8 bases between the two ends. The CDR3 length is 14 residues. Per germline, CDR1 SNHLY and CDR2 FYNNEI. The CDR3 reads CASRGRAGANVLTF. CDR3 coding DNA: TGTGCCAGCAGAGGCAGGGCTGGGGCCAACGTCCTGACTTTC.

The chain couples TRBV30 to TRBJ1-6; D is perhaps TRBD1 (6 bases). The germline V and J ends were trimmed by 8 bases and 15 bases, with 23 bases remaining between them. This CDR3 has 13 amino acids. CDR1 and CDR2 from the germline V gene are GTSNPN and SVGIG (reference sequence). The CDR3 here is CAHRRQGISSLHF. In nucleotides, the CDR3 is TGTGCCCACCGGAGGCAGGGGATATCAAGCCTCCACTTT.

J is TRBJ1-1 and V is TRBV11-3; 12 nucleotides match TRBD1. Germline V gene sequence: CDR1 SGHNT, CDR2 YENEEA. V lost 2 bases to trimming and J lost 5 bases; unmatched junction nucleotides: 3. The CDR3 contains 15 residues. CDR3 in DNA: TGTGCCAGCAGCTTATCGGGACAGGGGGCGACTGAAGCTTTCTTT. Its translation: CASSLSGQGATEAFF.

The CDR3: CASRGSGTGGHEQYF. For the CDR3, the DNA is TGTGCCAGCAGGGGTAGTGGGACAGGGGGCCACGAGCAGTACTTC. The rearrangement joins TRBV27 to TRBJ2-7; TRBD1 matches at 12 bases. Germline CDR1 reads MNHEY; CDR2 reads SMNVEV (reference sequence). V was pared by 6 bases and J by 5 bases, with 8 bases of the junction left unmatched. The CDR3 loop spans 15 amino acids.

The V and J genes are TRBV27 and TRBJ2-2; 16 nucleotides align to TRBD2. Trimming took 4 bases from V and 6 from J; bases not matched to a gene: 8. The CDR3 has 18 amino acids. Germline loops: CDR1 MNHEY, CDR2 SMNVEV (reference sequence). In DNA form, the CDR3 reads TGTGCCAGCAGTTCGCCCGGGACTAGCGGGGGGGTGGCCGGGGAGCTGTTTTTT. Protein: CASSSPGTSGGVAGELFF.

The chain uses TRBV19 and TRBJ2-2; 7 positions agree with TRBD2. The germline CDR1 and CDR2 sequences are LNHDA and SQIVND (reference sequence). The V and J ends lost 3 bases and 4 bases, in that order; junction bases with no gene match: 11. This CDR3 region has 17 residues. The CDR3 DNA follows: TGTGCCAGTAGTATCTATCTAGCGGTGCAGGTCACCGGGGAGCTGTTTTTT. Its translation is CASSIYLAVQVTGELFF. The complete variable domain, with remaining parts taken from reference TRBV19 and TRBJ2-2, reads DGGITQSPKYLFRKEGQNVTLSCEQNLNHDAMYWYRQDPGQGLRLIYYSQIVNDFQKGDIAEGYSVSREKKESFPLTVTSAQKNPTAFYLCASSIYLAVQVTGELFFGEGSRLTVL.

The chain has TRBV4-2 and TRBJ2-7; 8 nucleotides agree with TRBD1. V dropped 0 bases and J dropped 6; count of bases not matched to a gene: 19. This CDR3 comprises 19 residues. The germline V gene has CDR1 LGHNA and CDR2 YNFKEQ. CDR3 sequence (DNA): TGTGCCAGCAGCCAAGAAGGAGGGACAGGCGATTTCGGGATCGGCGAGCAGTACTTC. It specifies CASSQEGGTGDFGIGEQYF.

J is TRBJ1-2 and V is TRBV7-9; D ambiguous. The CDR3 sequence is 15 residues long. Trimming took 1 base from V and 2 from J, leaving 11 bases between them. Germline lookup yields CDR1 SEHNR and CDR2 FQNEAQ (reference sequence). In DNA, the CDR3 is TGTGCCAGCAGCTTAGAATTCCGGGTAAACTATGGCTACACCTTC. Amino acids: CASSLEFRVNYGYTF.

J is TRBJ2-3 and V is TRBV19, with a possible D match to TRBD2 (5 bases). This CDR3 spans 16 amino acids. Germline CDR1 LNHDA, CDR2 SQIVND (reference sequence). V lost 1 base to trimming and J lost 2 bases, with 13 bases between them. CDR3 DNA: TGTGCCAGTAGTATAGTGAGGGATTGGGACACAGATACGCAGTATTTT. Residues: CASSIVRDWDTDTQYF.

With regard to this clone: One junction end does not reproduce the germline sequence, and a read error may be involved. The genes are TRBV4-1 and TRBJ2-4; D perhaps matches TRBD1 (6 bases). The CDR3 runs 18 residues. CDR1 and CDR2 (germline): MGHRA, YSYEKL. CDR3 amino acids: CASSQRVRDQGLWNSQYF. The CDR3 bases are TGCGCCAGCAGCCAACGGGTCCGGGATCAGGGGCTATGGAACAGTCAGTACTTC.

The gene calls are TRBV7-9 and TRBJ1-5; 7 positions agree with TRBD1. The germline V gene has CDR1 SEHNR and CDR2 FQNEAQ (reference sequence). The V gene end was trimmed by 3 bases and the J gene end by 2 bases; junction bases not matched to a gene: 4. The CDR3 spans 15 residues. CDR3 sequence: CASSFDRAGNQPQHF. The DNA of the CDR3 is TGTGCCAGCAGCTTCGACAGGGCGGGCAATCAGCCCCAGCATTTT.

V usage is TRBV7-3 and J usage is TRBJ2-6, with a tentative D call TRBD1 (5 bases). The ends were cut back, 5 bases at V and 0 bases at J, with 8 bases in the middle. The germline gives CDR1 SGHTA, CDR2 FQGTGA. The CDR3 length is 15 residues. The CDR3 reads CASSADSSGANVLTF. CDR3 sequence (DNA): TGTGCCAGCAGCGCCGACAGCTCTGGGGCCAACGTCCTGACTTTC.

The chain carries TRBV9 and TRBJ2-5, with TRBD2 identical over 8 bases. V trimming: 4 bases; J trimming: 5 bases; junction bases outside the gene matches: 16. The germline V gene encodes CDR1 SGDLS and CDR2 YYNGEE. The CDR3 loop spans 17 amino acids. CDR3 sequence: CASSRTGGTPLGETQYF. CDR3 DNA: TGTGCCAGCAGCCGTACGGGGGGGACTCCACTTGGGGAGACCCAGTACTTC.

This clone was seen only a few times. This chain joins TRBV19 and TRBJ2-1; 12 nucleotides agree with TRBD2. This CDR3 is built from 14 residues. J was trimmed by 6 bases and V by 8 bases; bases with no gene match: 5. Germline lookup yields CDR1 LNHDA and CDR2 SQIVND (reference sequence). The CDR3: CASSETSGSNEQFF. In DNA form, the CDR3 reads TGTGCCAGTTCGGAGACTAGCGGGAGCAATGAGCAGTTCTTC.

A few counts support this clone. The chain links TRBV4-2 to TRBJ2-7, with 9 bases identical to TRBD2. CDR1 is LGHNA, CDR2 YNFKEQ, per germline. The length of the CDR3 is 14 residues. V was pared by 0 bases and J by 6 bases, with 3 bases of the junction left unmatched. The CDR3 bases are TGTGCCAGCAGCCAAGACCCAGCGGGAGGCGAGCAGTACTTC. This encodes CASSQDPAGGEQYF.

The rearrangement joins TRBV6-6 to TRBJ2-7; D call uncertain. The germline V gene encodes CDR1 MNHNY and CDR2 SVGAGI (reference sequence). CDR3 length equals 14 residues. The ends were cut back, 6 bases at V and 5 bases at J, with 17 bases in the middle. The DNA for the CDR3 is TGTGCCAGCAGGCCGGCCCTAAGTAGCCACGAGCAGTACTTC. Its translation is CASRPALSSHEQYF.

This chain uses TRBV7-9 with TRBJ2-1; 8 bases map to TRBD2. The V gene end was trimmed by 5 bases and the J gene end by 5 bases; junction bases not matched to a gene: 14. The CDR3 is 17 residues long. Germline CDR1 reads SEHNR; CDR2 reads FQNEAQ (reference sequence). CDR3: CASSNTLAEREHNEQFF. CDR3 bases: TGTGCCAGCAGCAATACCTTAGCAGAGCGGGAGCACAATGAGCAGTTCTTC.

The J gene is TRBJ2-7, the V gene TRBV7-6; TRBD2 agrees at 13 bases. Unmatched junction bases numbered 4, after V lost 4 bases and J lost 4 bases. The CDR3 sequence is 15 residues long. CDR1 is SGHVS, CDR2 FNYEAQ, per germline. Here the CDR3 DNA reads TGTGCCAGCAGCTCCTGGACTAGCGGGAGTTACGAGCAGTACTTC. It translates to CASSSWTSGSYEQYF.

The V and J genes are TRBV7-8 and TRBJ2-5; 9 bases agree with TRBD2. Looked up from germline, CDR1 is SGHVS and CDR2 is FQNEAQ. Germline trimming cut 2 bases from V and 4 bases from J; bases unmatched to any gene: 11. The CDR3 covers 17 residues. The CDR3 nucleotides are TGTGCCAGCAGCTTATCCCGGCGGGAGGGCCCAGGAGAGACCCAGTACTTC. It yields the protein CASSLSRREGPGETQYF. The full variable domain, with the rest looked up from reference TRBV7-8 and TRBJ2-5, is GAGVSQSPRYKVAKRGQDVALRCDPISGHVSLFWYQQALGQGPEFLTYFQNEAQLDKSGLPSDRFFAERPEGSVSTLKIQRTQQEDSAVYLCASSLSRREGPGETQYFGPGTRLLVL.

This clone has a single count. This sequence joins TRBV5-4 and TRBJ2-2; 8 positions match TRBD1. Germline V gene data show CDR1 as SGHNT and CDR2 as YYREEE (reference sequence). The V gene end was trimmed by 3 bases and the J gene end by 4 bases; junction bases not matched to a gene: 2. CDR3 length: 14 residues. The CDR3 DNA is TGTGCCAGCAGCTACGGGACAGGCACCGGGGAGCTGTTTTTT. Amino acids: CASSYGTGTGELFF.